The 17 T cell receptor beta chains in this list originate from one sample, sequenced in a study of long-term antiretroviral therapy in people with HIV. Runs used v3.0 of the immunoSEQ assay and were done at survey level. Using immunoSEQ multiplex PCR, the repertoire was profiled, and TCRdb retains in-frame clones only, with some absent. Among 16,000 or so clones listed, 70% to 80% were seen once. This material consisted of unsorted PBMCs, taken 2.1 years after starting antiretroviral therapy. The source is a man between 40 and 49 years old with HIV.

The J gene is TRBJ1-4, the V gene TRBV6-1; the match to TRBD1 covers 7 bases. The germline CDR1 and CDR2 sequences are MNHNS and SASEGT. V was pared by 6 bases and J by 2 bases, with 3 bases of the junction left unmatched. The CDR3 is 14 amino acids. The CDR3 protein is CASSLTGTNEKLFF. In DNA form, the CDR3 reads TGTGCCAGCAGCTTGACAGGGACTAATGAAAAACTGTTTTTT.

This clone was found once. This chain uses TRBV29-1 with TRBJ1-2; D unclear. The V gene's germline CDR1 is SQVTM and CDR2 ANQGSEA. The V gene lost 3 bases and the J gene lost 7 bases, with 9 bases spanning the gap. The CDR3 is made up of 11 amino acids. For the CDR3, the DNA is TGCAGCGTTGACAGAATTCCTGGCTACACCTTC. This sequence encodes CSVDRIPGYTF.

This clone was seen a few times. This rearrangement joins TRBV7-9 to TRBJ2-7, with 7 bases identical to TRBD1. The V and J ends lost 5 bases and 3 bases, in that order; junction bases with no gene match: 4. The CDR3 length is 13 residues. The germline V gene encodes CDR1 SEHNR and CDR2 FQNEAQ (reference sequence). This chain's CDR3 is CASSLRDSYEQYF. CDR3 in DNA: TGTGCCAGCAGCCTCCGGGACAGCTACGAGCAGTACTTC.

The chain couples TRBV5-1 to TRBJ1-4; D is uncertain. Germline V gene sequence: CDR1 SGHRS, CDR2 YFSETQ. Trimming pared 0 bases from V and 5 bases from J, leaving 8 bases between. This CDR3 is 14 amino acids long. CDR3 protein: CASSLGTGNEKLFF. The CDR3, as DNA: TGCGCCAGCAGCTTGGGGACCGGGAATGAAAAACTGTTTTTT.

The chain has TRBV7-9 and TRBJ1-6; D remains ambiguous. V lost 2 bases, J lost 10 bases, and 9 bases lay in between. Germline-derived CDR1 and CDR2 are SEHNR and FQNEAQ (reference sequence). This CDR3 has 13 residues. The CDR3 DNA sequence: TGTGCCAGCAGCTTATCGCAGATGTCACCCCTCCACTTT. This sequence encodes CASSLSQMSPLHF.

V and J are TRBV25-1 and TRBJ1-1; perhaps TRBD1 as D (5 bases). CDR3 length equals 16 residues. Germline V gives CDR1 MGHDK, CDR2 SYGVNS. Trimming removed 3 bases at V and 3 bases at J, with 17 bases between. The CDR3 loop is CASSDLGTLGHTEAFF. In nucleotides, the CDR3 is TGTGCCAGCAGTGACCTAGGGACTCTGGGGCACACTGAAGCTTTCTTT.

This rearrangement joins TRBV27 to TRBJ2-2, with 12 bases identical to TRBD2. The CDR3 covers 19 residues. The germline V gene has CDR1 MNHEY and CDR2 SMNVEV (reference sequence). Trimming at V came to 6 bases and at J to 6 bases, leaving 17 bases not matched to a gene. CDR3 in amino acids: CASSSIIGLAGGRAGELFF. The CDR3 DNA reads TGTGCCAGCAGCTCAATTATAGGCCTAGCGGGGGGGCGGGCCGGGGAGCTGTTTTTT.

The chain uses TRBV2 and TRBJ1-4; 7 bases are a match to TRBD1. CDR3 length: 15 residues. Trimming took 7 bases from V and 8 from J; bases not matched to a gene: 13. The germline gives CDR1 SNHLY, CDR2 FYNNEI. In DNA form, the CDR3 reads TGTGCCAGCACCCCACCCGACAGGGACGTCGAAAAACTGTTTTTT. It is translated as CASTPPDRDVEKLFF.

The rearrangement links TRBV4-1 to TRBJ1-2; D uncertain. The ends were cut back, 1 base at V and 5 bases at J, with 11 bases in the middle. Germline loops: CDR1 MGHRA, CDR2 YSYEKL. The CDR3 runs to 14 residues. The CDR3 nucleotides are TGCGCCAGCAGCCAAGGAACGGAACCATATGGCTACACCTTC. Amino acids: CASSQGTEPYGYTF.

V is TRBV19 and J is TRBJ2-3; 11 bases are a match to TRBD2. The J segment lost 4 bases and the V segment lost 3 bases, leaving 3 bases of the junction unmatched. The CDR3 runs to 15 residues. CDR1 and CDR2 (germline): LNHDA, SQIVND (reference sequence). The CDR3 protein is CASSISGLAADTQYF. The CDR3 nucleotides are TGTGCCAGTAGTATTTCGGGACTAGCGGCAGATACGCAGTATTTT.

The chain is built from TRBV27 and TRBJ1-2, with a weak D call TRBD1 (6 bases). The CDR3 loop spans 13 amino acids. Germline V gene data show CDR1 as MNHEY and CDR2 as SMNVEV (reference sequence). V was pared by 0 bases and J by 6 bases, with 8 bases between. CDR3 bases: TGTGCCAGCAGTTTATCAGGGGGACATGGCTACACCTTC. Translating it yields CASSLSGGHGYTF.

The CDR3 bases are TGTGCCAGCAGCCAAGGGGACAGTAGCAATCAGCCCCAGCATTTT. Its translation is CASSQGDSSNQPQHF. V and J are TRBV4-2 and TRBJ1-5; 7 bases are shared with TRBD1. V shed 1 base, J shed 0 bases, and the junction held 0 bases outside the gene matches. The germline V gene encodes CDR1 LGHNA and CDR2 YNFKEQ. The CDR3 length is 15 residues.

The rearrangement joins TRBV15 to TRBJ1-2; 10 bases are a match to TRBD1. The germline V gene has CDR1 LNHNV and CDR2 YYDKDF (reference sequence). J gave up 5 bases and V 3 bases, and 6 bases lay outside the gene matches. This CDR3 comprises 15 residues. In DNA, the CDR3 is TGTGCCACCAGCAGGGGGGACAGGGGAGCTTATGGCTACACCTTC. Encoded protein: CATSRGDRGAYGYTF.

The chain uses TRBV7-9 and TRBJ2-2; D unresolved. This CDR3 is built from 15 residues. V lost 3 bases to trimming and J lost 6 bases, with 14 bases between them. Per germline, CDR1 SEHNR and CDR2 FQNEAQ (reference sequence). CDR3 DNA sequence: TGTGCCAGCAGCTTTCAGGAGATCGTCGCCGGGGAGCTGTTTTTT. It translates to CASSFQEIVAGELFF.

CDR3 sequence (DNA): TGTGCCAGCAGTGATTCGGGGGTGGGTAGCACAGATACGCAGTATTTT. This codes for CASSDSGVGSTDTQYF. J is TRBJ2-3 and V is TRBV2; maybe TRBD2 (6 bases). The ends were cut back, 3 bases at V and 0 bases at J, with 13 bases in the middle. Looked up from germline, CDR1 is SNHLY and CDR2 is FYNNEI. The CDR3 contains 16 residues.

The chain employs TRBV11-2 and TRBJ1-1; D unclear. Germline V gene data show CDR1 as SGHAT and CDR2 as FQNNGV. The V gene lost 3 bases and the J gene lost 1 base, with 9 bases spanning the gap. The CDR3 runs to 14 residues. In DNA form, the CDR3 reads TGTGCCAGCAGCTTTTTAGGGAGGAACACTGAAGCTTTCTTT. Its translation is CASSFLGRNTEAFF. Supplemented by reference TRBV11-2 and TRBJ1-1, the full variable domain reads EAGVAQSPRYKIIEKRQSVAFWCNPISGHATLYWYQQILGQGPKLLIQFQNNGVVDDSQLPKDRFSAERLKGVDSTLKIQPAKLEDSAVYLCASSFLGRNTEAFFGQGTRLTVV.

This clone was counted a few times. This rearrangement joins TRBV6-5 to TRBJ1-1, with 9 nucleotides matching TRBD1. The CDR3 runs 16 residues. Germline lookup yields CDR1 MNHEY and CDR2 SVGAGI. V was pared by 0 bases and J by 3 bases, with 5 bases of the junction left unmatched. The CDR3 DNA reads TGTGCCAGCAGTTACTCCCAGACAGGGGGAGACACTGAAGCTTTCTTT. Protein: CASSYSQTGGDTEAFF.